This T cell receptor (beta chain) was retrieved from a study of T cells after yellow fever vaccination (dated by TCRdb to about 2019). Regarding the complete study: The SMART-Seq v4 Ultra Low Input RNA kit was used to prepare libraries from fractions with low cell numbers. Bulk TCR alpha and beta repertoires were sequenced longitudinally to track T-cell clones before and after primary and booster YFV17D yellow fever vaccination. Two healthy male donors made up the cohort, one aged 18 to 29 years and the other aged 30 to 40 years. Blood was collected at multiple timepoints before and after primary and secondary immunization, and bulk PBMC replicates and cell subsets were isolated. Broad study findings and their caveats: The secondary T-cell response was found to be weaker but faster than the primary response, with a peak reached on day 5 rather than on day 15. Because only two donors were included in the study, the extent to which the findings can be generalized is limited. After the booster, most clones that had expanded after primary vaccination were detected again (almost 97% of CD4 and around nine tenths of CD8), suggesting broad maintenance of memory. FACS-sorted repertoires could contain abundant contaminating clonotypes from the bulk population, so computational filtering was required. A small share of clonotypes occurred in both CD4 and CD8 compartments, likely arising from convergent recombination.

This clonotype was recorded many times. It has no known antigen specificity. No base-level quality is on record; no much larger clone is a single base apart. TCR cDNA was synthesized by 5'RACE template switching, which introduced a universal primer site and unique molecular identifiers. cDNA synthesis was primed from both the TCR alpha and TCR beta constant segments. Library amplification involved two PCR steps, and the second step added sample barcodes and sequencing adapters. Sequencing of libraries was done on Illumina HiSeq 2500 (2x100 bp) or NovaSeq (2x150 bp). As for the authors' bioinformatics: MIGEC handled demultiplexing of reads and collapsing into UMI consensus sequences, while MiXCR performed V(D)J alignment. Clonotypes responding to the vaccine were identified with edgeR on replicate PBMC samples, with the criteria of FDR below 0.01 and a log2 fold change above 5 up to day 15. Each bulk clonotype was labeled CD4 or CD8 based on which sequenced repertoire, CD4 or CD8, contained the clonotype at higher abundance. In TCRdb, the public reads were trimmed at Q25 with fastp and aligned with MiXCR, with productive beta chains retained. Here each entry gathers all rows of one CDR3 protein and keeps the most common genes and DNA. The V and J calls reflect TCRdb's pipeline rather than the authors' work. The sample has 150,000 to 200,000 distinct CDR3 sequences on record, roughly 6.2% of them singletons. Under 3% of the sample lies in the top ten.

The germline V gene supplies CDR1 LGHNA and CDR2 YSLEER. V loses 4 bases at its end and J loses 5 bases; junction bases beyond the gene matches: 11. Inclusive of the bounding cysteine and phenylalanine, the CDR3 is 17 residues long. Only CDR3 DNA is held: 51 bases, read in frame from base 1. What the treatment or condition label conveys for this sample: live attenuated yellow fever vaccine strain. A standard Ficoll-Paque protocol was used to isolate PBMCs from peripheral blood. CD4 and CD8 T-cell fractions were isolated with Dynabeads CD4 and CD8 positive selection kits. RNA was extracted with TriZol from bulk PBMCs, CD4 and CD8 fractions, and dextramer-positive and dextramer-negative fractions.

This TCR was sampled from a man between 18 and 29 years old who received the YFV17D yellow fever vaccine. The chain is assembled from TRBV4-3 and TRBJ2-5, and 12 bases in between align with TRBD2. Source: CD4+ T cells sorted from PBMCs, taken on the day of the first yellow fever vaccination. For the CDR3, the sequence is CASSPQGLAGNGETQYF. The bases are TGCGCCAGCAGCCCACAAGGACTAGCGGGGAATGGGGAGACCCAGTACTTC.